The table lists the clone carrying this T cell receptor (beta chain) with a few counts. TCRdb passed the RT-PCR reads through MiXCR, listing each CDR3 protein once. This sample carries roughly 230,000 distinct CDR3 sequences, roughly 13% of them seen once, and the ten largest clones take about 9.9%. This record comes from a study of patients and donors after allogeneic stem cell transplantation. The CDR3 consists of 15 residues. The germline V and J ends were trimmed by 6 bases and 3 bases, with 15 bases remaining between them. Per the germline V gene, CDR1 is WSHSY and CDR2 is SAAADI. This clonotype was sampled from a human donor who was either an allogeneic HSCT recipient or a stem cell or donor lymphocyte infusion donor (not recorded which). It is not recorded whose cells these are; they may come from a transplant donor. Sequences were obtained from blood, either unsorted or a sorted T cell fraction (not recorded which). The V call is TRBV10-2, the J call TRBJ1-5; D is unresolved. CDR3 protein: CASRIGDGPNQPQHF. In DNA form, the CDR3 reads TGCGCCAGCAGGATCGGTGACGGGCCCAATCAGCCCCAGCATTTT.